This TCR beta chain was obtained from a study of shared clonotypes between healthy human individuals. This CDR3 has 15 amino acids. CDR1 is SGHAT, CDR2 FQNNGV, per germline. Donors, without exception, were Caucasian adults residing in Nashville, Tennessee. A deep-level run was used for the assay. Some clones are missing from TCRdb's copy, which holds only in-frame ones; the method was immunoSEQ multiplex PCR. The sample contains approximately 2.5 million clones, over 85% of which appear only once. The sequenced sample was naive CD4+ T cells from PBMCs. Subset of the sample: CD45RA+ positively selected. V is TRBV11-2 and J is TRBJ2-5, with 15 bases aligning to TRBD2. Gene TRBJ2-7 matches the end of the DNA better, so the J call may be wrong. The receptor was derived from a man younger than 35 in good health. Some clones in this sample may be carry-over from other donors' samples. CDR3 sequence: CASSSGLAGGYEQYF. The CDR3 DNA is TGTGCCAGCAGCTCAGGACTAGCGGGAGGGTACGAGCAGTACTTC.